This T cell receptor beta chain is drawn from a study of blood T cells in healthy people across ages. Of note for this clonotype: Its antigen is as yet unknown.

It was with a sample-barcoded 5' primer and a J-beta primer mix that a second PCR of about 7 to 12 cycles was run. Every cDNA molecule carried a tag from a template-switch adaptor bearing 12 random nucleotides. One entry per CDR3 protein, called by TCRdb with MiXCR from the 5' RACE reads. The profile shows roughly 800,000 distinct CDR3 sequences, around 36% of them singletons. The CDR3 runs 14 residues. Germline V gene sequence: CDR1 SGDLS, CDR2 YYNGEE. V dropped 4 bases and J dropped 4; count of bases not matched to a gene: 6. PBMCs, at least 7 million per sample, were isolated. Broader study findings: Observed TCR beta diversity showed a strong correlation with the percentage of naive T cells as measured by flow cytometry.

The specimen sequenced was blood. The origin of this receptor is a man aged 18-30 years in good health. The V and J genes are TRBV9 and TRBJ2-3, with TRBD2 matching 7 bases. The CDR3 DNA sequence: TGTGCCAGCAGCTTCGGGACTAAGGCAGATACGCAGTATTTT. It specifies CASSFGTKADTQYF. The full variable domain, its missing parts supplied by reference TRBV9 and TRBJ2-3, is DSGVTQTPKHLITATGQRVTLRCSPRSGDLSVYWYQQSLDQGLQFLIQYYNGEERAKGNILERFSAQQFPDLHSELNLSSLELGDSALYFCASSFGTKADTQYFGPGTRLTVL.